A single T cell receptor beta chain is shown here with its context. In its sample, this clone was seen a few times. The target of this receptor is not known. The record has no base qualities; no much larger clone is one base away. The collaborating institutions used their own protocols to collect whole blood in K2EDTA tubes. Collaborator samples were shipped for TCRbeta analysis as frozen whole blood, isolated PBMCs, or DNA extracted from either sample type. The data are from a study of blood T cell repertoires in COVID-19 (dated by TCRdb to the early 2020s). Context from the whole study: The collaborator samples originated in the United States, Italy and Spain and spanned the acute and convalescent phases of COVID-19. The repertoires were released in a freely available public database intended as a resource for research on the immune response to SARS-CoV-2. Samples came from the ongoing ImmuneRACE study (first 160 participants) plus 1,254 subjects from 6 global collaborators. The material from the prospective study consisted of cDNA or gDNA derived from T cells, B-cell-depleted T cells, or PBMCs. HLA class I and class II types, where available, came from metadata supplied by the sample provider rather than from assay-based typing. Nearly every sample came with metadata listing a de-identified subject ID, COVID-19 status, age in years and sex. Subjects who had been exposed to COVID-19, were actively infected with it, or had recovered from it provided the deeply sampled blood TCRbeta repertoires that made up the dataset.

The CDR3 runs 20 residues from the cysteine to the phenylalanine. Only the CDR3 DNA stays, 60 bases, in frame from base 1. V is reduced by 6 bases and J by 0 bases, leaving a spacing of 27 bases between them. Sequences MNHNY (CDR1) and SVGAGI (CDR2) are obtained from the germline V gene (reference sequence). The immunoSEQ Assay, a bias-controlled multiplex PCR, was used to amplify TCRbeta CDR3 regions from genomic DNA. In the original analysis: The number of nucleated cells in each sample was estimated by amplification of reference gene primers within the assay. To quantify the absolute abundance of each unique TCRbeta CDR3 rearrangement, sequence reads were collapsed and filtered. Productive Simpson clonality was computed per sample as the square root of Simpson's diversity index over productive rearrangements. TCRdb limited this immuneACCESS table to in-frame rearrangements with V and J called. A share of clones is missing; checked studies link under half to unresolved V genes, and the rest is unexplained. V, J and clone size reflect that table, while D and trimming were determined from the DNA. The sample table shows 22,000 or so clones, and about 90% are seen once. The ten largest clones take up 3.5% to 5% of the sample.

Beyond this particular receptor, the publication reports: The quantity of clinical and demographic metadata differed by source and by participant and was supplied without curation.

Here the chain combines TRBV6-6 and TRBJ1-3; the D segment could be TRBD1, given 5 matching bases. Specimen: peripheral blood. This TCR came from a human donor in a cohort sampled during active COVID-19. The nucleotide sequence is TGTGCCAGCAGCCTAAGATGGCAGGGATACTCCCCACGCTCTGGAAACACCATATATTTT. The resulting protein is CASSLRWQGYSPRSGNTIYF.